The 13 T cell receptor beta chains below come from one sample, sequenced in a study of STAT5B mutations in CD4+ large granular lymphocyte leukemia. The protocol was immunoSEQ multiplex PCR, while the TCRdb copy is restricted to in-frame clones and leaves out a portion. Among approximately 35,000 clones listed, 65% to 80% were seen once. The sample was CD4+ T cells from blood buffy coats. The receptors come from a human donor in good health.

The J gene is TRBJ2-3, the V gene TRBV7-7; D is unresolved. The CDR3 covers 14 residues. V was trimmed by 9 bases and J by 2 bases, leaving 15 bases between them. Germline CDR1 and CDR2: SSHAT and FNYEAQ (reference sequence). The DNA for the CDR3 is TGTGCCAGGGCGCCCTTGGGTCCCACAGATACGCAGTATTTT. Translated: CARAPLGPTDTQYF.

This chain links TRBV5-6 with TRBJ2-2; D remains ambiguous. V was cut by 0 bases and J by 1 base, with 7 bases left in between. Germline CDR1 SGHDT, CDR2 YYEEEE. The CDR3 sequence is 15 residues long. CDR3 sequence reads: CASSLAQVNTGELFF. The CDR3 region has the DNA TGTGCCAGCAGCTTGGCCCAGGTGAACACCGGGGAGCTGTTTTTT.

This clone has just a few counts. The chain has TRBV4-1 and TRBJ1-2; D may be TRBD1 (6 bases). CDR1 and CDR2 (germline): MGHRA, YSYEKL. This CDR3 is built from 13 residues. V lost 1 base, J lost 4 bases, and 7 bases lay in between. The CDR3 loop is CASSQGTVYGYTF. The CDR3 DNA reads TGCGCCAGCAGCCAAGGGACAGTCTATGGCTACACCTTC.

The chain has TRBV16 and TRBJ1-1; D is uncertain. From germline, CDR1 is KGHSY and CDR2 FQNENV. V was pared by 5 bases and J by 0 bases, with 10 bases between. The CDR3 totals 14 residues. The CDR3 region is CASSNRGMNTEAFF. The CDR3 region has the DNA TGTGCCAGCAGCAACCGGGGAATGAACACTGAAGCTTTCTTT.

This clone turned up a few times. This sequence joins TRBV18 and TRBJ2-2; no clear D. V was clipped by 6 bases and J by 0 bases, with 8 bases between them. Germline CDR1 and CDR2: KGHSH and LQKENI. The CDR3 is 14 residues long. The CDR3 DNA reads TGTGCCAGCTCGGCCAACGCGAACACCGGGGAGCTGTTTTTT. Translated: CASSANANTGELFF.

In its sample, this clone was seen once. The rearrangement joins TRBV5-1 to TRBJ2-7; D call uncertain. The CDR3 has 17 amino acids. Germline CDR1 reads SGHRS; CDR2 reads YFSETQ. V was clipped by 1 base and J by 0 bases, with 17 bases between them. The CDR3 protein is CASSLRRMDLSSYEQYF. Written as DNA, the CDR3 is TGCGCCAGCAGCTTGCGTCGAATGGATCTTAGCTCCTACGAGCAGTACTTC.

V is TRBV5-8 and J is TRBJ2-7; D gene unclear. V was pared by 3 bases and J by 3 bases, with 13 bases between. Germline CDR1 is SGHTS and CDR2 is YDEGEE. This CDR3 is 14 amino acids long. CDR3 in amino acids: CASSSGRVYYEQYF. The CDR3 DNA follows: TGTGCCAGCAGCTCCGGAAGAGTCTACTACGAGCAGTACTTC. Full variable domain (outside the CDR3, taken from reference TRBV5-8 and TRBJ2-7): EAGVTQSPTHLIKTRGQQATLRCSPISGHTSVYWYQQALGLGLQFLLWYDEGEERNRGNFPPRFSGRQFPNYSSELNVNALELEDSALYLCASSSGRVYYEQYFGPGTRLTVT.

This clone was seen a handful of times. The J gene is TRBJ1-1, the V gene TRBV2, with a tentative D call TRBD1 (6 bases). Per the germline V gene, CDR1 is SNHLY and CDR2 is FYNNEI. Between the trimmed V and J ends, which lost 7 bases and 4 bases, there was a span of 13 bases. CDR3 length equals 13 residues. The CDR3 sequence is CASKGTGPTEAFF. The CDR3 nucleotides are TGTGCCAGCAAGGGTACAGGGCCCACTGAAGCTTTCTTT.

This chain uses TRBV11-2 with TRBJ2-2; no definite D call. The CDR3 has 15 residues. Germline-derived CDR1 and CDR2 are SGHAT and FQNNGV. V was clipped by 0 bases and J by 5 bases, with 10 bases between them. The CDR3 nucleotides read TGTGCCAGCAGCTTAGACAAGGGAATGACCGGGGAGCTGTTTTTT. Its translation is CASSLDKGMTGELFF.

This chain links TRBV6-1 with TRBJ1-2; a weak D match, TRBD1 (5 bases). Germline CDR1 and CDR2: MNHNS and SASEGT. The CDR3 covers 16 residues. The V end was cut by 4 bases, the J end by 4 bases, with 19 bases between. CDR3 nucleotides: TGTGCCAGCAGTGGGGGGTTTGGGTCGAGCCCCTATGGCTACACCTTC. Translated: CASSGGFGSSPYGYTF.

The chain uses TRBV6-5 and TRBJ1-1, with TRBD1 as a possible D gene (6 bases). The germline CDR1 and CDR2 sequences are MNHEY and SVGAGI. The CDR3 is 12 residues long. Trimming shortened V by 8 bases and J by 4 bases, and 11 bases separated the two germline ends. This CDR3 is CASQGGSTEAFF. For the CDR3, the DNA is TGTGCCAGCCAAGGGGGGAGCACTGAAGCTTTCTTT.

This clone has a handful of counts. V is TRBV10-1 and J is TRBJ2-1, with D maybe TRBD2 (7 bases). This CDR3 has 15 residues. Per germline, CDR1 WNHNN and CDR2 SYGVQD (reference sequence). V was shortened by 8 bases and J by 6 bases, with 20 bases between the two germline ends. The CDR3 DNA sequence: TGCGCCAGCCCCTGTGGGGGGGGGCCTTCCAATGAGCAGTTCTTC. It is translated as CASPCGGGPSNEQFF.

The chain combines TRBV2 with TRBJ2-7; 10 bases align to TRBD1. Germline V gene lookup returns CDR1 SNHLY and CDR2 FYNNEI. The length of the CDR3 is 13 residues. V was clipped by 8 bases and J by 2 bases; unmatched bases: 3. In DNA, the CDR3 is TGTGCCAGCTGGGGACAGGGGCCCTACGAGCAGTACTTC. It is translated as CASWGQGPYEQYF. The whole variable domain, filled in from reference TRBV2 and TRBJ2-7, reads EPEVTQTPSHQVTQMGQEVILRCVPISNHLYFYWYRQILGQKVEFLVSFYNNEISEKSEIFDDQFSVERPDGSNFTLKIRSTKLEDSAMYFCASWGQGPYEQYFGPGTRLTVT.